Detailed here is one TCR beta chain. Antigen specificity is unknown. These data are taken from a study of OX40 agonist ivuxolimab in advanced cancers. Study in general: Ivuxolimab, which is an agonistic anti-OX40 (CD134) antibody, was administered to the patients. Regarding the study as a whole: CD8+ T cells showed, on average, more clonal expansion than CD4+ cells.

There are 16 residues in the CDR3. Germline values: CDR1 SGHTA, CDR2 FQGTGA. Trimming took 1 base from V and 3 from J; bases not matched to a gene: 4. Generated by immunoSEQ multiplex PCR, the TCRdb table keeps only in-frame clones and is missing some. Of tens of thousands of clones in the sample, around nine tenths were seen once. Patients had blood sampled at baseline and again on cycle 4 day 1 and cycle 7 day 1. Sample: CD4+ or CD8+ T cells sorted from blood, taken in a trial of the OX40 agonist ivuxolimab. J is TRBJ2-5 and V is TRBV7-3; TRBD2 matches 11 bases. The sequence derives from an adult with an advanced solid tumor such as melanoma, head and neck, liver or kidney cancer. The CDR3 region is CASSLMGLAAKETQYF. Here the CDR3 DNA reads TGTGCCAGCAGCTTAATGGGACTAGCGGCAAAAGAGACCCAGTACTTC.